The next 10 T cell receptor beta chains were all read from a single sample in a study of cytomegalovirus exposure and HLA in healthy donors (dated by TCRdb to the late 2010s). Libraries were prepared through the immunoSEQ multiplex PCR assay. A mixture of 60 forward primers for TCR Vbeta segments and 13 reverse primers for TCR Jbeta segments was used in the multiplex PCR. Not all clones reach the TCRdb copy of this immuneACCESS table, which keeps in-frame sequences only. Checked studies attribute under half of the gap to unresolved V genes and leave the rest unexplained. This sample is represented by about 90,000 clones; 80% to 90% of them were singletons. 2.3% of the sample is in the top ten clones. The sequenced sample consisted of PBMCs. These receptors were collected from a man younger than 30 in good health and CMV-seronegative.

The rearrangement links TRBV7-8 to TRBJ1-1, with D possibly matching TRBD1 (6 bases). V was clipped by 5 bases and J by 1 base, with 11 bases between them. Germline CDR1 and CDR2: SGHVS and FQNEAQ. The CDR3 is 14 amino acids. The CDR3 sequence: CASSLRGWNTEAFF. The CDR3 DNA reads as TGTGCCAGCAGCCTCAGGGGCTGGAACACTGAAGCTTTCTTT.

The chain recombines TRBV29-1 with TRBJ1-2; D remains unclear. Germline loops: CDR1 SQVTM, CDR2 ANQGSEA. The length of the CDR3 is 14 residues. Trimming stripped 1 base from V and 2 bases from J, with 11 bases between. This chain's CDR3 is CSVEGALTNYGYTF. CDR3 nucleotides: TGCAGCGTTGAAGGGGCCTTAACGAACTATGGCTACACCTTC.

The V call is TRBV7-2, the J call TRBJ1-2, with D tentatively TRBD1 (6 bases). CDR1 and CDR2 from the germline V gene are SGHTA and FQGNSA. Deletions cut 5 bases from V and 8 bases from J, with 15 bases between. The CDR3 loop spans 13 amino acids. The CDR3 DNA follows: TGTGCCAGCAGCCGACAGGCCTGGGAAGGCTACACCTTC. It specifies CASSRQAWEGYTF.

This sequence joins TRBV7-8 and TRBJ2-7; D may be TRBD1 (5 bases). Trimming removed 5 bases at V and 1 base at J, with 15 bases between. The CDR3 runs 15 residues. Germline V gene sequence: CDR1 SGHVS, CDR2 FQNEAQ. The CDR3 loop is CASSVGQGPSYEQYF. CDR3 nucleotides: TGTGCCAGCAGCGTAGGACAAGGCCCATCCTACGAGCAGTACTTC.

The chain is built from TRBV5-1 and TRBJ2-7; TRBD2 is a possible D gene (7 bases). The CDR3 is made up of 14 amino acids. CDR1 SGHRS and CDR2 YFSETQ come from the germline V gene. Trimming took off 0 bases at V and 6 bases at J, with 13 bases between the two ends. The CDR3 region has the DNA TGCGCCAGCAGCTTGGTGGCGGGGGCCTTCGAGCAGTACTTC. Translated, it gives CASSLVAGAFEQYF.

The rearrangement links TRBV5-4 to TRBJ1-4; no firm D call. Germline CDR1 reads SGHNT; CDR2 reads YYREEE (reference sequence). V lost 0 bases and J 3 bases, leaving 12 bases between the germline ends. The CDR3 spans 16 residues. The CDR3 loop is CASSLGGSQANEKLFF. In DNA form, the CDR3 reads TGTGCCAGCAGCTTGGGAGGGTCGCAGGCTAATGAAAAACTGTTTTTT. The full variable domain, completed using reference TRBV5-4 and TRBJ1-4, is ETGVTQSPTHLIKTRGQQVTLRCSSQSGHNTVSWYQQALGQGPQFIFQYYREEENGRGNFPPRFSGLQFPNYSSELNVNALELDDSALYLCASSLGGSQANEKLFFGSGTQLSVL.

The gene calls are TRBV6-1 and TRBJ2-7; possibly TRBD2 for D (5 bases). CDR1 and CDR2 from the germline V gene are MNHNS and SASEGT. CDR3 length equals 11 residues. V lost 10 bases to trimming and J lost 10 bases, with 17 bases between them. The CDR3 sequence: CATARASLQYF. The CDR3 DNA sequence: TGTGCCACCGCTCGAGCTAGCTTACAGTACTTC.

The chain couples TRBV19 to TRBJ2-7; D uncertain. Trimming took 4 bases from V and 1 from J, leaving 8 bases between them. This CDR3 contains 13 residues. Germline values: CDR1 LNHDA, CDR2 SQIVND (reference sequence). CDR3 sequence (DNA): TGTGCCAGTAGTAATCCCCCGTCCTACGAGCAGTACTTC. As protein: CASSNPPSYEQYF.

The V and J genes are TRBV25-1 and TRBJ2-1, with 12 nucleotides matching TRBD2. With 2 bases clipped from V and 2 bases from J, the junction kept 4 bases outside the gene matches. The CDR3 totals 17 residues. Germline CDR1 is MGHDK and CDR2 is SYGVNS. The chain's CDR3 is CASSEPRTSGTYNEQFF. CDR3 DNA sequence: TGTGCCAGCAGTGAACCTAGGACTAGCGGGACCTACAATGAGCAGTTCTTC.

The genes are TRBV4-1 and TRBJ2-3, with D maybe TRBD2 (5 bases). Germline assignment: CDR1 MGHRA and CDR2 YSYEKL. The CDR3 loop spans 14 amino acids. With 3 bases removed from V and 0 bases from J, the gap between germline ends came to 7 bases. The chain's CDR3 is CASSQRESTDTQYF. The CDR3 DNA sequence: TGCGCCAGCAGCCAGAGGGAAAGCACAGATACGCAGTATTTT.